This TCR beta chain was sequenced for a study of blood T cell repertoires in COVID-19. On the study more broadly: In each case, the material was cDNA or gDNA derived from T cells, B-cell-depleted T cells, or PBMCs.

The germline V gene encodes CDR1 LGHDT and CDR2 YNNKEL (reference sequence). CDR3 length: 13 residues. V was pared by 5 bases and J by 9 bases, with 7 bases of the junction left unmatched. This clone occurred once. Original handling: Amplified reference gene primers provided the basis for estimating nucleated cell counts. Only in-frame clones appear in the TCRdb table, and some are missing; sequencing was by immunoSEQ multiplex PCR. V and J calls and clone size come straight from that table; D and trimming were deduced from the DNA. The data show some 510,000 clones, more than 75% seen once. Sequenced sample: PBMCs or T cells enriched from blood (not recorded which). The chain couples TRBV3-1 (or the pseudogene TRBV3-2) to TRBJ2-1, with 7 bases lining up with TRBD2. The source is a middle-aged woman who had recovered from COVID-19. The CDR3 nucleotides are TGTGCCAGCAGCAAAAGGGAGGGTGGTGAGCAGTTCTTC. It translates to CASSKREGGEQFF.